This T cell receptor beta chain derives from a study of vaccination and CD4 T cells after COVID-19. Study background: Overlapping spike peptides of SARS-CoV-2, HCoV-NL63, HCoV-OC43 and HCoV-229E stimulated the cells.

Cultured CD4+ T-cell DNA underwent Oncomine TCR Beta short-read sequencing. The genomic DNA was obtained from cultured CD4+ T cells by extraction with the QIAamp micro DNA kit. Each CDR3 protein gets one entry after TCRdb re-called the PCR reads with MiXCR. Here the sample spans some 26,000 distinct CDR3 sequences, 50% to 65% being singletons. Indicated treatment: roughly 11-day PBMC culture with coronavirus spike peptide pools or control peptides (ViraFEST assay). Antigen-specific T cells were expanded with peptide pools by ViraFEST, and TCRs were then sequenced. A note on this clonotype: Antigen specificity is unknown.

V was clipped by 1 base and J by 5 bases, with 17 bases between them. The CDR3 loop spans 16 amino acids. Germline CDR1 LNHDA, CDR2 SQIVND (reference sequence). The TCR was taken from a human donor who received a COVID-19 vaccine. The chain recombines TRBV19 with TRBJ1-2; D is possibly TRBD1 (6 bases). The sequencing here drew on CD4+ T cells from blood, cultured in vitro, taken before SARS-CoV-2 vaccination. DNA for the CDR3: TGTGCCAGTAGTATAGCGGGTCATGACAGGTTGTATGGCTACACCTTC. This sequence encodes CASSIAGHDRLYGYTF.